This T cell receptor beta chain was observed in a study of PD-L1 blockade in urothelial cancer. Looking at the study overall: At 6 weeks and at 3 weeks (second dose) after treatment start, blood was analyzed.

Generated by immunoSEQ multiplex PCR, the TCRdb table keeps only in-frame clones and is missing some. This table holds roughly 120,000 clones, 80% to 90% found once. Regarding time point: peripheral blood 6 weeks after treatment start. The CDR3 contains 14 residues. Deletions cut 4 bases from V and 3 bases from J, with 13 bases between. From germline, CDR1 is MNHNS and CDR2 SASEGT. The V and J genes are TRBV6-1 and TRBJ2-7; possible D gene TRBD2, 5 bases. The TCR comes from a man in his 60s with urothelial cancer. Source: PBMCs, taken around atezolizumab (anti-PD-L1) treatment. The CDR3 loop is CASSGAAGNYEQYF. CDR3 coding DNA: TGTGCCAGCAGTGGGGCAGCCGGGAACTACGAGCAGTACTTC.